This record concerns one T cell receptor (beta chain) sequence. What this receptor recognizes is not known. Qualities for individual bases were not recorded, and no much larger clone is one base off. To prepare the library, the immunoSEQ multiplex PCR assay was applied. TCRdb obtained this table from immuneACCESS and retained in-frame rearrangements with V and J assigned. These tables miss some clones; where compared with another copy, unresolved V genes account for less than half of the shortfall, and the remainder is unexplained. The sample table shows around 110,000 clones, and about 94% are seen once. Jointly, the top ten make up roughly 2.6% of the sample. The sample belongs to a study of control samples from healthy donors and cancer patients (dated by TCRdb to about 2020). CDR1 SNHLY and CDR2 FYNNEI were looked up in the germline V gene. V and J lose 7 bases and 10 bases, and a span of 17 bases separates them. Taken from cysteine to phenylalanine, the CDR3 has 13 residues. Only the CDR3 part of the read is kept: 39 bases, read in frame from the first base.

What was sequenced was blood. The rearrangement joined TRBV2 to TRBJ2-1, with an unclear D gene assignment. This receptor was obtained from a man aged 25 to 45 in good health. The CDR3 loop reads CASIGVRSGEQFF. Here is the DNA: TGTGCCAGCATAGGCGTCAGATCAGGCGAGCAGTTCTTC. Here the CDR3 is joined to the reference TRBV2 and TRBJ2-1 genes, and the full variable domain is: EPEVTQTPSHQVTQMGQEVILRCVPISNHLYFYWYRQILGQKVEFLVSFYNNEISEKSEIFDDQFSVERPDGSNFTLKIRSTKLEDSAMYFCASIGVRSGEQFFGPGTRLTVL.